These 8 T cell receptor beta chains were sequenced from one sample in a study of T cells in Graves' hyperthyroidism and ophthalmopathy. RNA transcripts gave rise to amplified TCR beta CDR3 regions. The TCR CDR3 was amplified in a first-round RT-PCR using the HTBI primer set. TCRdb analysed the multiplex PCR reads with MiXCR anew, one entry per CDR3 protein. The sample yields around 660,000 distinct CDR3 sequences, approximately 42% seen once. The sequencing input was peripheral blood or thyroid tissue (not recorded which). These receptors all stem from an adult man with Graves' disease, either hyperthyroidism or ophthalmopathy (not recorded which).

This chain connects TRBV12-3 or TRBV12-4 to TRBJ2-7; 12 bases fit TRBD1. The length of the CDR3 is 16 residues. Germline trimming cut 5 bases from V and 2 bases from J; bases unmatched to any gene: 7. CDR3 nucleotide sequence: TGTGCCAGCAGTCCGCCTGGGACAGGGGGCCCCTACGAGCAGTACTTC. Translation: CASSPPGTGGPYEQYF.

The chain recombines TRBV15 with TRBJ1-2; TRBD1 matches at 8 bases. Germline V gene sequence: CDR1 LNHNV, CDR2 YYDKDF (reference sequence). The CDR3 is 14 amino acids. Trimming removed 1 base from V and 4 bases from J; junction bases left unmatched: 2. DNA of the CDR3: TGTGCCACCAGCAGAGGACAGGGGACCTATGGCTACACCTTC. It yields the protein CATSRGQGTYGYTF.

This clonotype showed up many times. V gene TRBV10-3 combines with J gene TRBJ2-7, with unresolved D. The CDR3 loop spans 15 amino acids. CDR1 is ENHRY, CDR2 SYGVKD, per germline. Trimming left V 0 bases short and J 2 bases short, with 11 bases between. The CDR3 loop reads CAISESGRAPYEQYF. The CDR3 DNA sequence: TGTGCCATCAGTGAGTCGGGTCGGGCCCCCTACGAGCAGTACTTC.

The sample holds many counts of this clonotype. This chain connects TRBV2 to TRBJ2-5, with D unclear. From germline, CDR1 is SNHLY and CDR2 FYNNEI. Trimming cost V 5 bases and J 5 bases, with 6 bases left between them. The CDR3 is 11 amino acids. CDR3 DNA sequence: TGTGCCAGCAGTAAAGTGGAGACCCAGTACTTC. It translates to CASSKVETQYF.

This chain links TRBV20-1 with TRBJ1-2; no reliable D call. The germline V gene has CDR1 DFQATT and CDR2 SNEGSKA (reference sequence). The CDR3 is made up of 12 amino acids. The ends were cut back, 0 bases at V and 8 bases at J, with 10 bases in the middle. CDR3 DNA sequence: TGCAGTGCTAGAGATGATGGGTACGGCTACACCTTC. As protein: CSARDDGYGYTF.

This sequence joins TRBV5-1 and TRBJ2-7; D is unclear. V was trimmed by 0 bases and J by 5 bases, leaving 15 bases between them. Germline V lookup: CDR1 SGHRS, CDR2 YFSETQ. This CDR3 has 15 amino acids. The CDR3 DNA is TGCGCCAGCAGCTTGGGTTCGGGTATTTACGACGAGCAGTACTTC. Its protein is CASSLGSGIYDEQYF.

In this sample, this clonotype turned up once. A much larger clone sits a single nucleotide away, making a read error possible. The chain has TRBV7-2 and TRBJ1-6; D is uncertain. This CDR3 comprises 12 residues. The V gene's germline CDR1 is SGHTA and CDR2 FQGNSA. The CDR3 sequence: CASSWRRSLLHF. Written as DNA, the CDR3 is TGTGCCAGCAGTTGGAGACGATCACTCCTCCACTTT.

This clonotype was observed a handful of times. This chain links TRBV20-1 with TRBJ1-3; D not resolved. There are 14 residues in the CDR3. V was clipped by 0 bases and J by 2 bases, with 8 bases between them. Germline values: CDR1 DFQATT, CDR2 SNEGSKA (reference sequence). CDR3 DNA: TGCAGTGCTAGAGAGGCCGGAGCTGGAAACACCATATATTTT. Translating gives CSAREAGAGNTIYF.